The 9 T cell receptor beta chains reported below all come from one sample, sequenced in a study of blood T cell repertoires in COVID-19. Sequencing was performed with immunoSEQ multiplex PCR; in TCRdb, only in-frame clones are kept and a portion is missing. This table holds around 49,000 clones, roughly four fifths found once. The sequencing input was peripheral blood. All receptors derive from a woman aged 55-69 years with acute or convalescent COVID-19.

V and J are TRBV18 and TRBJ1-1; 8 bases match TRBD1. Per the germline V gene, CDR1 is KGHSH and CDR2 is LQKENI. V shed 5 bases, J shed 6 bases, and the junction held 8 bases outside the gene matches. CDR3 length: 14 residues. CDR3 DNA: TGTGCCAGCTCAATGAGACAGGGGAGTCCTGAAGCTTTCTTT. It specifies CASSMRQGSPEAFF.

The CDR3 is CASSEAQGAEAFF. In DNA, the CDR3 is TGCGCCAGCAGTGAGGCACAGGGGGCTGAAGCTTTCTTT. This rearrangement joins TRBV10-1 to TRBJ1-1; 8 nucleotides agree with TRBD1. The length of the CDR3 is 13 residues. The V and J ends lost 2 bases and 6 bases, in that order; junction bases with no gene match: 2. Germline V gene sequence: CDR1 WNHNN, CDR2 SYGVQD (reference sequence).

The chain joins TRBV28 to TRBJ1-2, with a possible D match to TRBD1 (6 bases). The germline V gene has CDR1 MDHEN and CDR2 SYDVKM. This CDR3 is 16 amino acids long. The V gene lost 5 bases and the J gene lost 6 bases, with 22 bases spanning the gap. The CDR3 loop is CASSSLPGDRRHGYTF. The CDR3 DNA follows: TGTGCCAGCAGTAGTCTCCCAGGGGATCGCCGGCATGGCTACACCTTC.

The chain couples TRBV6-1 to TRBJ1-2; possibly TRBD1 for D (5 bases). The CDR3 spans 14 residues. Per germline, CDR1 MNHNS and CDR2 SASEGT. Trimming pared 3 bases from V and 5 bases from J, leaving 13 bases between. CDR3 coding DNA: TGTGCCAGCAGTGATCCGGGCAGGGCGTATGGCTACACCTTC. Translation: CASSDPGRAYGYTF.

The chain recombines TRBV24-1 with TRBJ2-1; TRBD2 matches 13 bases. V gave up 5 bases and J gave up 8 bases; unmatched junction bases: 5. The CDR3 spans 15 residues. Per the germline V gene, CDR1 is KGHDR and CDR2 is SFDVKD. The CDR3 region has the DNA TGTGCCACCAGTGTTGGGACTAGCGGGAAGGATGAGCAGTTCTTC. Its protein product is CATSVGTSGKDEQFF.

CDR3 sequence: CAWSEDRVETQYF. The CDR3 DNA follows: TGTGCCTGGAGTGAAGACCGGGTGGAGACCCAGTACTTC. The chain is built from TRBV30 and TRBJ2-5; D is ambiguous. Trimming took off 1 base at V and 5 bases at J, with 11 bases between the two ends. Germline V gene sequence: CDR1 GTSNPN, CDR2 SVGIG (reference sequence). This CDR3 has 13 amino acids.

The V gene is TRBV5-4, the J gene TRBJ2-7; 9 bases agree with TRBD1. The CDR3 is 16 residues long. The germline V gene encodes CDR1 SGHNT and CDR2 YYREEE (reference sequence). The J segment lost 2 bases and the V segment lost 3 bases, leaving 9 bases of the junction unmatched. CDR3 nucleotide sequence: TGTGCCAGCAGCTCAGAACTTAGACAGGGGGCCTACGAGCAGTACTTC. Translating it yields CASSSELRQGAYEQYF.

The chain joins TRBV5-4 to TRBJ2-2, with 9 nucleotides matching TRBD1. The CDR3 is 18 residues long. V lost 4 bases and J lost 6; bases outside the gene matches: 16. CDR1 is SGHNT and CDR2 is YYREEE in the germline V gene (reference sequence). CDR3 bases: TGTGCCAGCAGCCGAGGGACAGGGACTAATTTAGGGGCCGGGGAGCTGTTTTTT. It yields the protein CASSRGTGTNLGAGELFF. Full variable domain (outside the CDR3, taken from reference TRBV5-4 and TRBJ2-2): ETGVTQSPTHLIKTRGQQVTLRCSSQSGHNTVSWYQQALGQGPQFIFQYYREEENGRGNFPPRFSGLQFPNYSSELNVNALELDDSALYLCASSRGTGTNLGAGELFFGEGSRLTVL.

This chain connects TRBV4-1 to TRBJ2-2, with 9 positions matching TRBD2. V dropped 1 base and J dropped 5; count of bases not matched to a gene: 5. This CDR3 spans 16 amino acids. Germline CDR1 MGHRA, CDR2 YSYEKL. CDR3 bases: TGCGCCAGCAGCCAAGTAGCGGGAGTCCTTACCGGGGAGCTGTTTTTT. Its translation is CASSQVAGVLTGELFF.